A selection of T cell receptor beta chains follows, all from one sample in a study of cytomegalovirus exposure and HLA in healthy donors. Using immunoSEQ multiplex PCR, the repertoire was profiled, and TCRdb retains in-frame clones only, with some absent. The sample lists 40,000 to 60,000 clones, more than 65% occurring once. The sequenced sample was PBMCs. These receptors all stem from a woman in her forties or fifties in good health and CMV-seronegative. Both conserved end residues are part of each CDR3. The order of the fields is D gene, V gene, clone size, CDR3 length, J gene, CDR3 DNA, CDR3 protein. D genes are given only for firm matches. A clone size is listed for some rows: how often the clone was seen (once, few, many), or a class if it is expanded.

D: -
V: TRBV28
size: -
length: 14
J: TRBJ1-1
DNA: TGTGCCAGCAGTTCCCAGGGGAGGGGCACTGAAGCTTTCTTT
CDR3: CASSSQGRGTEAFF

D: TRBD1
V: TRBV2
size: -
length: 14
J: TRBJ1-4
DNA: TGTGCCAGCAGGGCAGGGGGCTGGAGTGAAAAACTGTTTTTT
CDR3: CASRAGGWSEKLFF

D: -
V: TRBV4-2
size: -
length: 15
J: TRBJ1-6
DNA: TGTGCCAGCAGCCAAGATCTGAGCGTAGCTTATCCCCTCCACTTT
CDR3: CASSQDLSVAYPLHF

D: -
V: TRBV6-4
size: few
length: 13
J: TRBJ1-2
DNA: TGTGCCAGCAGTGAAGGACAGAACTATGGCTACACCTTC
CDR3: CASSEGQNYGYTF

D: TRBD2
V: TRBV7-7
size: -
length: 14
J: TRBJ2-7
DNA: TGTGCCAGCAGCCCCGGGGGGAACTCCTACGAGCAGTACTTC
CDR3: CASSPGGNSYEQYF

D: TRBD1
V: TRBV6-5
size: -
length: 14
J: TRBJ2-7
DNA: TGTGCCAGCACCCATTTCGGGACAGCTTACGAGCAGTACTTC
CDR3: CASTHFGTAYEQYF

D: TRBD1
V: TRBV6-5
size: once
length: 14
J: TRBJ2-3
DNA: TGTGCCAGCAGGACCGGACAGGCAAAAGATACGCAGTATTTT
CDR3: CASRTGQAKDTQYF

D: -
V: TRBV5-1
size: -
length: 13
J: TRBJ2-5
DNA: TGCCCCTTTGGGGAACAGGGCCAAGAGACCCAGTACTTC
CDR3: CPFGEQGQETQYF

D: -
V: TRBV5-1
size: -
length: 15
J: TRBJ2-1
DNA: TGCGCCAGCAGCTTGGCGGGACTCCTCTACAATGAGCAGTTCTTC
CDR3: CASSLAGLLYNEQFF

D: -
V: TRBV5-1
size: -
length: 15
J: TRBJ2-3
DNA: TGTGCCAGCAGCTTGGGGGGACAGACTAGAGATACGCAGTATTTT
CDR3: CASSLGGQTRDTQYF

D: TRBD2
V: TRBV7-2
size: -
length: 16
J: TRBJ2-5
DNA: TGTGCCAGCAGCTTACTTTCGGGGACTAGTGGGGAGACCCAGTACTTC
CDR3: CASSLLSGTSGETQYF

D: -
V: TRBV27
size: few
length: 16
J: TRBJ1-1
DNA: TGTGCCAGCAGCTCGCTTTGGGGGGTTAAGGACACTGAAGCTTTCTTT
CDR3: CASSSLWGVKDTEAFF

D: TRBD1
V: TRBV7-9
size: once
length: 14
J: TRBJ1-2
DNA: TGTGCCAGCAGCCCCGGGACAGGCCCTTATGGCTACACCTTC
CDR3: CASSPGTGPYGYTF

D: -
V: TRBV9
size: -
length: 16
J: TRBJ2-2
DNA: TGTGCCAGCAGCGTAATTCCAGATACGAACACCGGGGAGCTGTTTTTT
CDR3: CASSVIPDTNTGELFF

D: -
V: TRBV4-3
size: -
length: 16
J: TRBJ1-3
DNA: TGCGCCAGCAGCCAAGATGCGGACACGACTGGAAACACCATATATTTT
CDR3: CASSQDADTTGNTIYF

D: -
V: TRBV28
size: -
length: 15
J: TRBJ2-7
DNA: TGTGCCAGCAGTTCAGGTGGGGGGTACCAATACGAGCAGTACTTC
CDR3: CASSSGGGYQYEQYF

D: -
V: TRBV7-8
size: -
length: 13
J: TRBJ1-2
DNA: TGTGCCAGCAGCATCGAGACAGACCATGGCTACACCTTC
CDR3: CASSIETDHGYTF

D: TRBD1
V: TRBV2
size: -
length: 13
J: TRBJ2-7
DNA: TGTGCCAGCCACCGGGACAGGGCTAACGAGCAGTACTTC
CDR3: CASHRDRANEQYF

D: -
V: TRBV4-2
size: -
length: 15
J: TRBJ2-5
DNA: TGTGCCAGCAGCCAAGATCCAGGACAGCAAGAGACCCAGTACTTC
CDR3: CASSQDPGQQETQYF

D: -
V: TRBV18
size: -
length: 13
J: TRBJ1-1
DNA: TGTGCCAGCTCACCCCCCGGGGACACTGAAGCTTTCTTT
CDR3: CASSPPGDTEAFF

D: -
V: TRBV5-1
size: once
length: 15
J: TRBJ2-3
DNA: TGCGCCAGCAGCCCGACAGACAGAGGTCACGTGGGGCAGTATTTT
CDR3: CASSPTDRGHVGQYF

D: TRBD1
V: TRBV28
size: -
length: 14
J: TRBJ1-2
DNA: TGTGCCAGCAAAGATCGACAGGGGGACTATGGCTACACCTTC
CDR3: CASKDRQGDYGYTF

D: TRBD1
V: TRBV5-1
size: once
length: 17
J: TRBJ2-3
DNA: TGCGCCAGCAGCTTGAAGAGTGGGACAGGGAGAACAGATACGCAGTATTTT
CDR3: CASSLKSGTGRTDTQYF

D: TRBD2
V: TRBV5-4
size: few
length: 20
J: TRBJ2-2
DNA: TGTGCCAGCAGCCCTGCGTTGGGACTAGCGGGAGGGCCTAACACCGGGGAGCTGTTTTTT
CDR3: CASSPALGLAGGPNTGELFF

D: TRBD2
V: TRBV5-1
size: -
length: 16
J: TRBJ2-5
DNA: TGCGCCAGCAGAGGACAGACCATAGCGGGAGGGGAGACCCAGTACTTC
CDR3: CASRGQTIAGGETQYF

D: -
V: TRBV28
size: few
length: 14
J: TRBJ1-1
DNA: TGTGCCAGCAGTGATCAACAGGGGAACACTGAAGCTTTCTTT
CDR3: CASSDQQGNTEAFF

D: TRBD2
V: TRBV30
size: -
length: 16
J: TRBJ2-7
DNA: TGTGCCTGGAGTGTATTGGGAGCGGGGCCCACCTACGAGCAGTACTTC
CDR3: CAWSVLGAGPTYEQYF

D: -
V: TRBV4-3
size: few
length: 15
J: TRBJ1-1
DNA: TGCGCCAGCAGCCAAGACCCGGTGATGAACACTGAAGCTTTCTTT
CDR3: CASSQDPVMNTEAFF

D: -
V: TRBV2
size: -
length: 14
J: TRBJ1-1
DNA: TGTGCCAGCAAAGGCGGAAACATGAACACTGAAGCTTTCTTT
CDR3: CASKGGNMNTEAFF

D: -
V: TRBV27
size: once
length: 15
J: TRBJ2-2
DNA: TGTGCCAGCAGTTTGAGGCGGGCGGACGCCGGGGAGCTGTTTTTT
CDR3: CASSLRRADAGELFF

D: -
V: TRBV29-1
size: -
length: 13
J: TRBJ2-7
DNA: TGCAGCGTTGAACGTAGGGGGGGGGCCGAGCAGTACTTC
CDR3: CSVERRGGAEQYF

D: -
V: TRBV5-1
size: -
length: 13
J: TRBJ2-7
DNA: TGCGCCAGCAGCTTGCAGGGGCACTACGAGCAGTACTTC
CDR3: CASSLQGHYEQYF

D: -
V: TRBV18
size: -
length: 13
J: TRBJ1-1
DNA: TGTGCCAGCTCACCTTCTCTTAACACTGAAGCTTTCTTT
CDR3: CASSPSLNTEAFF

D: -
V: TRBV11-3
size: -
length: 12
J: TRBJ2-2
DNA: TGTGCCAGCAGCACCCGCGCCGGGGAGCTGTTTTTT
CDR3: CASSTRAGELFF

D: TRBD2
V: TRBV19
size: -
length: 15
J: TRBJ2-2
DNA: TGTGCCAGTAGTATTGTAGCGGGAGGGTCCGGGGAGCTGTTTTTT
CDR3: CASSIVAGGSGELFF

D: TRBD1
V: TRBV19
size: -
length: 14
J: TRBJ2-7
DNA: TGTGCCAGTAGTAGACAGGGGGCCTCCTACGAGCAGTACTTC
CDR3: CASSRQGASYEQYF

D: TRBD1
V: TRBV6-1
size: -
length: 14
J: TRBJ1-3
DNA: TGTGCCAGCAGCTTCCCGGGACAGATTTACACCATATATTTT
CDR3: CASSFPGQIYTIYF

D: TRBD2
V: TRBV6-1
size: -
length: 19
J: TRBJ2-7
DNA: TGTGCCAGCAGTGACTTCGCCCGACTAGCGGGTAAACTCTCCTACGAGCAGTACTTC
CDR3: CASSDFARLAGKLSYEQYF

D: -
V: TRBV30
size: -
length: 13
J: TRBJ2-4
DNA: TGTGCCTGGAGTTCTAGCGACAAAAACATTCAGTACTTC
CDR3: CAWSSSDKNIQYF

D: -
V: TRBV7-5
size: -
length: 13
J: TRBJ1-5
DNA: TGTGTCAGAAGCTTTGAGGAGGGGCAGCCCCAGCATTTT
CDR3: CVRSFEEGQPQHF

D: -
V: TRBV19
size: -
length: 16
J: TRBJ2-1
DNA: TGTGCCAGTAGTATAGACAGGGGATCTCAGGGGGGTGAGCAGTTCTTC
CDR3: CASSIDRGSQGGEQFF

D: TRBD1
V: TRBV6-1
size: -
length: 13
J: TRBJ2-1
DNA: TGTGCCAGCAGGCAGGGGGCTGAGAATGAGCAGTTCTTC
CDR3: CASRQGAENEQFF

D: TRBD1
V: TRBV6-6
size: few
length: 12
J: TRBJ2-5
DNA: TGTGCCAGCAATCGACAGGGAGAGACCCAGTACTTC
CDR3: CASNRQGETQYF

D: -
V: TRBV4-1
size: -
length: 14
J: TRBJ1-1
DNA: TGCGCCAGCAGCCAGCCCACAGCGCGGGTCGAAGCTTTCTTT
CDR3: CASSQPTARVEAFF

D: -
V: TRBV4-1
size: -
length: 15
J: TRBJ1-4
DNA: TGCGCCAGCAGCCAAGAGGAGCGGGCGAATGAAAAACTGTTTTTT
CDR3: CASSQEERANEKLFF

D: -
V: TRBV6-1
size: -
length: 18
J: TRBJ1-2
DNA: TGTGCCAGCAGTGAAGAAGCGGGGTTAGGCCTAACTAACTATGGCTACACCTTC
CDR3: CASSEEAGLGLTNYGYTF

D: TRBD2
V: TRBV30
size: -
length: 16
J: TRBJ2-3
DNA: TGTGCCTGGAGTCCTTTAGCGGGGGGGTCCCCAGATACGCAGTATTTT
CDR3: CAWSPLAGGSPDTQYF

D: TRBD2
V: TRBV27
size: -
length: 15
J: TRBJ2-2
DNA: TGTGCCAGCAGCCTAGGACTAGGCGGGACCGGGGAGCTGTTTTTT
CDR3: CASSLGLGGTGELFF

D: TRBD1
V: TRBV27
size: -
length: 15
J: TRBJ2-7
DNA: TGTGCCAGCAGTTGGGGACAGGGGAGCTCCTACGAGCAGTACTTC
CDR3: CASSWGQGSSYEQYF

D: TRBD2
V: TRBV5-4
size: -
length: 14
J: TRBJ2-1
DNA: TGTGCCAGCAGCTCGGGACTAGTAGGCAATGAGCAGTTCTTC
CDR3: CASSSGLVGNEQFF

D: TRBD1
V: TRBV29-1
size: -
length: 12
J: TRBJ1-1
DNA: TGCAGCGCCGCCGGGACAGGGATTTCGGGTTTCTTT
CDR3: CSAAGTGISGFF

D: -
V: TRBV2
size: -
length: 14
J: TRBJ2-2
DNA: TGTGCCAGCGGGACACTCGGGTTCACCGGGGAGCTGTTTTTT
CDR3: CASGTLGFTGELFF